These 14 T cell receptor beta chains originate from one sample sequenced in a study of blood T cell repertoires in COVID-19. Some clones are missing from TCRdb's copy, which holds only in-frame ones; the method was immunoSEQ multiplex PCR. Counted here are under 300,000 clones, over 75% occurring once; the ten biggest clones make up about 3.1%. Sequenced input: PBMCs or T cells enriched from blood (not recorded which). These TCRs come from a woman between 35 and 50 years old who had been exposed to COVID-19.

Only a few counts were recorded for this clone. The V and J genes are TRBV28 and TRBJ1-6; D is undetermined. This CDR3 is built from 15 residues. Trimming removed 2 bases from V and 7 bases from J, with 12 bases in between. Germline V lookup: CDR1 MDHEN, CDR2 SYDVKM. CDR3 nucleotides: TGTGCCAGCAGTTTAGCAATGGTCCAGAATTCACCCCTCCACTTT. Protein sequence: CASSLAMVQNSPLHF.

The V and J genes are TRBV5-1 and TRBJ1-1; perhaps TRBD1 as D (5 bases). Deletions cut 1 base from V and 5 bases from J, with 12 bases between. This CDR3 is 14 amino acids long. Germline-derived CDR1 and CDR2 are SGHRS and YFSETQ. Here the CDR3 DNA reads TGCGCCAGCAGCTTGTCGGCAGGGCGAACTGAAGCTTTCTTT. Protein: CASSLSAGRTEAFF.

The chain carries TRBV25-1 and TRBJ2-1, with 8 bases matching TRBD2. V trimming: 4 bases; J trimming: 10 bases; junction bases outside the gene matches: 3. Looked up from germline, CDR1 is MGHDK and CDR2 is SYGVNS. The CDR3 contains 12 residues. As DNA, the CDR3 is TGTGCCAGCAGTGCCCGGGGGGGCGAGCAGTTCTTC. Encoded protein: CASSARGGEQFF.

This chain uses TRBV11-3 with TRBJ2-1; D gene uncertain. CDR3 length equals 12 residues. V was clipped by 8 bases and J by 3 bases, with 8 bases between them. Germline lookup yields CDR1 SGHNT and CDR2 YENEEA. The CDR3 DNA reads as TGTGCCAGCGAGAGCAACTACAATGAGCAGTTCTTC. Residues: CASESNYNEQFF.

This clone was picked up one time. The chain links TRBV19 to TRBJ1-1; no reliable D call. Trimming shortened V by 3 bases and J by 1 base, and 6 bases separated the two germline ends. Germline lookup yields CDR1 LNHDA and CDR2 SQIVND (reference sequence). The CDR3 runs to 13 residues. DNA for the CDR3: TGTGCCAGTAGTATGACACGGAACACTGAAGCTTTCTTT. This encodes CASSMTRNTEAFF.

The chain is built from TRBV9 and TRBJ2-3; possible D gene TRBD2, 6 bases. Germline V gene lookup returns CDR1 SGDLS and CDR2 YYNGEE. CDR3 size: 16 residues. Between the trimmed V and J ends, which lost 2 bases and 2 bases, there was a span of 15 bases. CDR3 coding DNA: TGTGCCAGCAGCGTGTTGGGGGGTGAGGACACAGATACGCAGTATTTT. This codes for CASSVLGGEDTDTQYF.

V usage is TRBV2 and J usage is TRBJ1-6; the D is unclear. Germline loops: CDR1 SNHLY, CDR2 FYNNEI. Trimming stripped 4 bases from V and 6 bases from J, with 19 bases between. The CDR3 runs 17 residues. The DNA of the CDR3 is TGTGCCAGCAGTGGCGTCGGGCAGGTTGGAGGTAATTCACCCCTCCACTTT. This translates into CASSGVGQVGGNSPLHF.

The V and J genes are TRBV2 and TRBJ1-1; 7 bases fit TRBD1. Germline values: CDR1 SNHLY, CDR2 FYNNEI. The CDR3 contains 14 residues. Trimming cost V 5 bases and J 1 base; bases outside gene matches: 4. As DNA, the CDR3 is TGTGCCAGCAGTCAACAGGGGACGAACACTGAAGCTTTCTTT. As protein: CASSQQGTNTEAFF.

The J gene is TRBJ2-3, the V gene TRBV7-2; TRBD2 aligns across 8 bases. This CDR3 has 16 residues. CDR1 is SGHTA and CDR2 is FQGNSA in the germline V gene. Unmatched junction bases numbered 8, after V lost 0 bases and J lost 6 bases. The CDR3 loop is CASSLAPGGAADTQYF. CDR3 in DNA: TGTGCCAGCAGCTTAGCTCCCGGGGGGGCTGCGGATACGCAGTATTTT.

This chain joins TRBV5-1 and TRBJ1-1; no reliable D call. The CDR3 runs to 16 residues. The V end was cut by 4 bases, the J end by 5 bases, with 21 bases between. From germline, CDR1 is SGHRS and CDR2 YFSETQ. As DNA, the CDR3 is TGCGCCAGCAGCCTGGGCCCCACCATTGGGAGGACTGAAGCTTTCTTT. The encoded protein is CASSLGPTIGRTEAFF.

The CDR3 coding sequence is TGTGCCAGCAGGCGCGGGGGGGAGACCCAGTACTTC. As protein: CASRRGGETQYF. J is TRBJ2-5 and V is TRBV12-3 or TRBV12-4, with 8 bases lining up with TRBD2. The CDR3 length is 12 residues. V was clipped by 6 bases and J by 5 bases; unmatched bases: 2.

This sequence joins TRBV28 and TRBJ2-2; TRBD2 aligns across 11 bases. Germline CDR1 MDHEN, CDR2 SYDVKM. There are 17 residues in the CDR3. Trimming cost V 3 bases and J 0 bases; bases outside gene matches: 3. As DNA, the CDR3 is TGTGCCAGCAGTTTGTCTAGCGGGGGGTCGAACACCGGGGAGCTGTTTTTT. Translating gives CASSLSSGGSNTGELFF.

The chain uses TRBV19 and TRBJ2-1; 8 positions match TRBD2. J lost 9 bases, V lost 5 bases, and 21 bases had no gene match. This CDR3 spans 18 amino acids. CDR1 and CDR2 (germline): LNHDA, SQIVND (reference sequence). The CDR3 nucleotides are TGTGCCAGTAGTCTTATCTCAAGCGGGACTAGGTCAAGGGGTGAGCAGTTCTTC. It specifies CASSLISSGTRSRGEQFF.

As concerns this clone: An end of the junction does not agree with germline; a read error may underlie this. The J gene is TRBJ1-5, the V gene TRBV5-1; D not resolved. In germline, CDR1 is SGHRS, CDR2 YFSETQ. The CDR3 is 15 residues long. The CDR3 region has the DNA TGTGCCAGCAGCTACTTCCCGGGTAGCAATCAGCCCCAGCATTTT. This translates into CASSYFPGSNQPQHF.